This T cell receptor (beta chain) is drawn from a study of T cell repertoires in cytomegalovirus infection. This clonotype was picked up a small number of times. The V gene end was trimmed by 5 bases and the J gene end by 2 bases; junction bases not matched to a gene: 6. The V gene's germline CDR1 is SGHVT and CDR2 SQSDAQ. The CDR3 is 16 amino acids. Each CDR3 protein is one row after TCRdb ran MiXCR on the reads. The table has roughly 300,000 distinct CDR3 sequences, 8% to 10% seen once. The receptor's source is a human donor in good health (CMV status not recorded). Some clones in this sample may be carry-over from other donors' samples. The genes are TRBV7-4 and TRBJ2-3; 11 positions match TRBD2. The sequenced sample consisted of PBMCs. The DNA of the CDR3 is TGTGCCAGCAGCCCAATGACTAGCGGGGTCACAGATACGCAGTATTTT. This sequence encodes CASSPMTSGVTDTQYF.